This T cell receptor beta chain emerged from a study of blood T cell repertoires in COVID-19. Study as a whole: COVID-19 samples, acute and convalescent, were from the United States, Italy and Spain. PBMCs, B-cell-depleted T cells, or T cells provided the cDNA or gDNA that made up the material.

In germline, CDR1 is LNHDA, CDR2 SQIVND (reference sequence). V lost 4 bases, J lost 2 bases, and 5 bases stayed unmatched. The CDR3 length is 14 residues. Authors' data handling: The authors estimated nucleated cell counts from reference gene primer amplification. The assay was immunoSEQ multiplex PCR, and TCRdb's table has in-frame clones only and misses some. The DNA gave D and trimming, while V, J and clone size come from that table. The sample yields about 180,000 clones, about 88% seen once. This chain uses TRBV19 with TRBJ2-7, with 7 bases matching TRBD1. The receptor's source is a woman between 25 and 40 years old with active or convalescent COVID-19. Sequencing input: peripheral blood. This chain's CDR3 is CASSTLTGTYEQYF. The CDR3 bases are TGTGCCAGTAGTACTCTGACAGGGACCTACGAGCAGTACTTC.